The TCR beta chain under discussion was sequenced for a study of regulatory dendritic cells for organ transplantation. Study observations and caveats: Naive T cells showed high diversity, memory cells less, memory CD8+ least. Of resting T cell subsets, memory CD8+ had the most alloreactive clonotypes.

Clones were sequenced by immunoSEQ multiplex PCR, and TCRdb holds only the in-frame ones, with some missing. The sample includes some 35,000 clones, 75% to 95% of them seen just once. CD4+ or CD8+ T cells were sorted as naive CD45RA+ or memory CD45RO+. CDR1 SGDLS and CDR2 YYNGEE come from the germline V gene. This CDR3 has 10 residues. V was cut by 7 bases and J by 8 bases, with 9 bases left in between. As regards this clone: Its antigen is still unknown.

Sample: naive CD8+ T cells from blood. This sample's subset: CD45RA+ naive T cells. The clonotype originates from a human donor in good health. The chain is built from TRBV9 and TRBJ1-2; D remains unclear. CDR3 in DNA: TGTGCCAGCGGGAGCGGGGGCTACACCTTC. This gives the protein CASGSGGYTF.